Following are 23 T cell receptor beta chains from one sample sequenced in a study of cytomegalovirus exposure and HLA in healthy donors (dated by TCRdb to 2016 to 2017). The library was prepared using the immunoSEQ multiplex PCR assay. For the multiplex PCR, a mixture combining 60 forward primers for TCR Vbeta segments and 13 reverse primers for TCR Jbeta segments was used. TCRdb limited this immuneACCESS table to in-frame rearrangements with V and J called. A share of clones is missing; checked studies link under half to unresolved V genes, and the rest is unexplained. The sample has approximately 93,000 clones on record, roughly three quarters of them singletons. Under 4% of the sample rests with the top ten. Sample: PBMCs. The receptors come from a male donor in good health and CMV-seropositive.

The chain employs TRBV7-8 and TRBJ1-5; 9 bases line up with TRBD1. Germline CDR1 reads SGHVS; CDR2 reads FQNEAQ. The CDR3 loop spans 14 amino acids. The V segment lost 5 bases and the J segment 8 bases; nucleotides outside the gene matches: 7. CDR3: CASSRTGVEEPQHF. The CDR3 nucleotides are TGTGCCAGCAGCCGGACAGGGGTCGAGGAGCCCCAGCATTTT.

The chain couples TRBV4-1 to TRBJ1-5, with TRBD1 as a possible D gene (5 bases). Germline CDR1 MGHRA, CDR2 YSYEKL. V lost 1 base and J lost 10, with 20 bases in between. CDR3 length: 16 residues. The CDR3 loop is CASSQVTDPGQGPQHF. Here the CDR3 DNA reads TGCGCCAGCAGCCAAGTTACCGACCCGGGCCAGGGACCCCAGCATTTT.

This clone was seen a handful of times. This chain joins TRBV6-6 and TRBJ1-4, with TRBD1 identical over 7 bases. CDR1 is MNHNY and CDR2 is SVGAGI in the germline V gene (reference sequence). V shed 5 bases and J 3 bases; nucleotides not matched to a gene: 6. The CDR3 has 15 residues. The CDR3 loop is CASSKQGFSNEKLFF. In nucleotides, the CDR3 is TGTGCCAGCAGTAAACAGGGGTTCTCTAATGAAAAACTGTTTTTT.

The chain links TRBV6-5 to TRBJ1-5; the D is unclear. The germline V gene encodes CDR1 MNHEY and CDR2 SVGAGI. This CDR3 contains 13 residues. The V and J ends lost 6 bases and 6 bases respectively, with 12 bases between them. Here the CDR3 DNA reads TGTGCCAGCAGAAAATCGCTAGCTCAGCCCCAGCATTTT. Its protein product is CASRKSLAQPQHF.

This clone was counted only a few times. The chain recombines TRBV5-5 with TRBJ2-7, with TRBD1 as a possible D gene (6 bases). Germline V CDR1 and CDR2: SGHKS, YYEKEE (reference sequence). The CDR3 sequence is 15 residues long. V was shortened by 0 bases and J by 1 base, with 11 bases between the two germline ends. The CDR3 bases are TGTGCCAGCAGCTTGGAAACCGGACAGTCCTACGAGCAGTACTTC. Translation: CASSLETGQSYEQYF.

The V and J genes are TRBV20-1 and TRBJ2-7, with 7 bases fitting TRBD1. Germline trimming cut 7 bases from V and 4 bases from J; bases unmatched to any gene: 4. This CDR3 spans 11 amino acids. Germline CDR1 DFQATT, CDR2 SNEGSKA (reference sequence). The CDR3 loop reads CSVGQVYEQYF. CDR3 DNA sequence: TGCAGTGTTGGACAGGTATACGAGCAGTACTTC.

V gene TRBV5-1 combines with J gene TRBJ2-5, with D perhaps matching TRBD2 (5 bases). This CDR3 comprises 14 residues. With 3 bases removed from V and 3 bases from J, the gap between germline ends came to 12 bases. The germline V gene has CDR1 SGHRS and CDR2 YFSETQ. The CDR3 DNA reads as TGCGCCAGCAGCTCCGGACTCCAGGAAGAGACCCAGTACTTC. This sequence encodes CASSSGLQEETQYF. The full variable domain, in which reference TRBV5-1 and TRBJ2-5 provide the parts outside the CDR3, is KAGVTQTPRYLIKTRGQQVTLSCSPISGHRSVSWYQQTPGQGLQFLFEYFSETQRNKGNFPGRFSGRQFSNSRSEMNVSTLELGDSALYLCASSSGLQEETQYFGPGTRLLVL.

This chain connects TRBV9 to TRBJ1-1; TRBD1 might be the D (6 bases). Per the germline V gene, CDR1 is SGDLS and CDR2 is YYNGEE. V lost 4 bases and J 7 bases, leaving 23 bases between the germline ends. This CDR3 is 16 amino acids long. CDR3 sequence reads: CASSPTSGGVTLEAFF. CDR3 in DNA: TGTGCCAGCAGCCCCACTTCGGGGGGCGTGACCCTTGAAGCTTTCTTT.

This clone is medium-sized by share. The chain employs TRBV6-5 and TRBJ1-2, with a tentative D call TRBD1 (5 bases). The V gene lost 1 base and the J gene lost 7 bases, with 10 bases spanning the gap. CDR1 is MNHEY and CDR2 is SVGAGI in the germline V gene. The CDR3 contains 13 residues. CDR3 residues: CASSYLRGGGYTF. CDR3 coding DNA: TGTGCCAGCAGTTACTTAAGGGGTGGTGGCTACACCTTC.

The chain recombines TRBV4-1 with TRBJ1-2; weak D call: TRBD1 (5 bases). The CDR3 extends over 18 amino acids. V was pared by 0 bases and J by 4 bases, with 21 bases between. Germline V gene data show CDR1 as MGHRA and CDR2 as YSYEKL. DNA for the CDR3: TGCGCCAGCAGCCAAGATCCTTCCGATACAGGTTTAATCTATGGCTACACCTTC. Its protein product is CASSQDPSDTGLIYGYTF.

This sequence joins TRBV18 and TRBJ1-1; 10 nucleotides match TRBD1. The ends lost 3 bases at V and 2 bases at J; junction bases unmatched: 3. CDR3 length: 15 amino acids. CDR1 and CDR2 (germline): KGHSH, LQKENI. CDR3 DNA sequence: TGTGCCAGCTCACCTCGGGACAGGGGTAACACTGAAGCTTTCTTT. It translates to CASSPRDRGNTEAFF.

This clone was recorded a few times. This chain connects TRBV27 to TRBJ2-3; the match to TRBD2 covers 8 bases. This CDR3 region has 15 residues. Germline V lookup: CDR1 MNHEY, CDR2 SMNVEV (reference sequence). V shed 6 bases and J 0 bases; nucleotides not matched to a gene: 5. CDR3 coding DNA: TGTGCCAGCAGGGCCGGGACTAGGAGCACAGATACGCAGTATTTT. This translates into CASRAGTRSTDTQYF.

The CDR3 nucleotides are TGTGCCAGCTCACCGGACAGGGGGTGGACTGAAGCTTTCTTT. This gives the protein CASSPDRGWTEAFF. The chain joins TRBV18 to TRBJ1-1, with 10 bases that match TRBD1. In germline, CDR1 is KGHSH, CDR2 LQKENI. The CDR3 length is 14 residues. The V and J ends lost 3 bases and 5 bases, in that order; junction bases with no gene match: 3.

J is TRBJ1-3 and V is TRBV25-1; 7 bases match TRBD1. This CDR3 region has 15 residues. V was clipped by 1 base and J by 2 bases; unmatched bases: 2. The germline V gene encodes CDR1 MGHDK and CDR2 SYGVNS. The CDR3 region has the DNA TGTGCCAGCAGTGAATGGGGACAGCCTGGAAACACCATATATTTT. Translated: CASSEWGQPGNTIYF.

This chain connects TRBV2 to TRBJ1-1; D gene ambiguous. CDR3 length equals 11 residues. In germline, CDR1 is SNHLY, CDR2 FYNNEI. V was shortened by 6 bases and J by 5 bases, with 7 bases between the two germline ends. The CDR3 region has the DNA TGTGCCAGCAGAGGAGGTACTGAAGCTTTCTTT. Amino acid sequence: CASRGGTEAFF.

This chain uses TRBV7-9 with TRBJ1-1, with D perhaps matching TRBD1 (5 bases). CDR3 length equals 12 residues. V dropped 11 bases and J dropped 4 bases, with 14 bases sitting between them. Looked up from germline, CDR1 is SEHNR and CDR2 is FQNEAQ (reference sequence). In DNA form, the CDR3 reads TGTGCCGGGGATTTGGGGGGCACTGAAGCTTTCTTT. Translation gives CAGDLGGTEAFF. Supplemented by reference TRBV7-9 and TRBJ1-1, the full variable domain reads DTGVSQNPRHKITKRGQNVTFRCDPISEHNRLYWYRQTLGQGPEFLTYFQNEAQLEKSRLLSDRFSAERPKGSFSTLEIQRTEQGDSAMYLCAGDLGGTEAFFGQGTRLTVV.

The chain uses TRBV9 and TRBJ1-1; 10 bases map to TRBD1. Trimming cost V 4 bases and J 1 base; bases outside gene matches: 4. Germline V lookup: CDR1 SGDLS, CDR2 YYNGEE. The CDR3 sequence is 15 residues long. The CDR3 region is CASSPRQGANTEAFF. The CDR3 bases are TGTGCCAGCAGCCCGCGACAGGGGGCGAACACTGAAGCTTTCTTT.

The chain combines TRBV2 with TRBJ1-1, with 9 bases matching TRBD1. J gave up 6 bases and V 6 bases, and 11 bases lay outside the gene matches. CDR1 SNHLY and CDR2 FYNNEI come from the germline V gene. This CDR3 region has 15 residues. The CDR3 reads CASSIPGQGSAEAFF. The DNA of the CDR3 is TGTGCCAGCAGCATCCCGGGACAGGGTTCCGCTGAAGCTTTCTTT.

This chain connects TRBV4-2 to TRBJ2-7; D is possibly TRBD2 (6 bases). The CDR3 covers 16 residues. The V gene lost 4 bases and the J gene lost 2 bases, with 18 bases spanning the gap. Germline V gene lookup returns CDR1 LGHNA and CDR2 YNFKEQ. CDR3 sequence (DNA): TGTGCCAGCAGCCTAGAGAACGGAGGGTACGCCTACGAGCAGTACTTC. This translates into CASSLENGGYAYEQYF.

The J gene is TRBJ2-1, the V gene TRBV25-1; possibly TRBD2 for D (6 bases). The germline V gene has CDR1 MGHDK and CDR2 SYGVNS. The germline V and J ends were trimmed by 4 bases and 5 bases, with 15 bases remaining between them. The CDR3 consists of 15 residues. CDR3 coding DNA: TGTGCCAGCAGTGGGATCCGGGACTTTAACAATGAGCAGTTCTTC. Its protein product is CASSGIRDFNNEQFF.

This chain links TRBV6-1 with TRBJ2-3; no clear D gene. The CDR3 totals 13 residues. V shed 4 bases and J shed 0 bases, with 5 bases lying between them. CDR1 is MNHNS, CDR2 SASEGT, per germline. CDR3 in amino acids: CASSVTSTDTQYF. The CDR3 DNA reads as TGTGCCAGCAGTGTTACTAGCACAGATACGCAGTATTTT.

The rearrangement uses TRBV5-1 and TRBJ2-7; 7 bases fit TRBD2. Germline V gives CDR1 SGHRS, CDR2 YFSETQ. The CDR3 spans 15 residues. Trimming cost V 0 bases and J 2 bases; bases outside gene matches: 5. CDR3 protein: CASSLVGTITYEQYF. CDR3 coding DNA: TGCGCCAGCAGCTTGGTTGGGACTATCACCTACGAGCAGTACTTC.

The genes are TRBV5-1 and TRBJ1-2; D unresolved. Trimming removed 4 bases from V and 0 bases from J, with 13 bases in between. The CDR3 consists of 15 residues. Germline CDR1 and CDR2: SGHRS and YFSETQ. Here the CDR3 DNA reads TGCGCCAGCAGCCAGGAGACGGGAGCTAACTATGGCTACACCTTC. Translating it yields CASSQETGANYGYTF.